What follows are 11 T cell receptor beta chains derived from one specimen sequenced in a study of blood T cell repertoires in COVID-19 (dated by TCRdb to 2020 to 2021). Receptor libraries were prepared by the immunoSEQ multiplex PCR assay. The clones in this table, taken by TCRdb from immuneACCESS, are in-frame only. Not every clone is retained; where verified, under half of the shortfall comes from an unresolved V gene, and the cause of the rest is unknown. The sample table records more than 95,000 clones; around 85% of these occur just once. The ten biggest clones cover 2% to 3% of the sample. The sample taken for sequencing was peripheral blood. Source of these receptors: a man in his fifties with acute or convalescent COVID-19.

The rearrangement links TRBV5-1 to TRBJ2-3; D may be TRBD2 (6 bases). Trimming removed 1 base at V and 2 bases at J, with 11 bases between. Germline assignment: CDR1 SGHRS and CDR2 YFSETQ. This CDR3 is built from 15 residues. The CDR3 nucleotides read TGCGCCAGCAGCTTGACTAGCTTATTCACAGATACGCAGTATTTT. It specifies CASSLTSLFTDTQYF.

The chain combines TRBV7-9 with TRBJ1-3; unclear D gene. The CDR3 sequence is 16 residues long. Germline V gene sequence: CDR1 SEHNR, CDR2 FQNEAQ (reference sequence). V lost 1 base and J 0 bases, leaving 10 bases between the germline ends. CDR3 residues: CASSLGGGLSGNTIYF. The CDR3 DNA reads TGTGCCAGCAGCTTAGGTGGAGGCCTCTCTGGAAACACCATATATTTT.

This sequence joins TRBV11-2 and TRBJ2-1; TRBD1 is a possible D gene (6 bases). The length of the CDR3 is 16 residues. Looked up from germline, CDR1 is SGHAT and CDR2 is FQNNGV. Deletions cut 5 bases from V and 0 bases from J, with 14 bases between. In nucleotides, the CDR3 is TGTGCCAGCAGCCTGGTAAGGGGGAGCTCCTACAATGAGCAGTTCTTC. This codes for CASSLVRGSSYNEQFF.

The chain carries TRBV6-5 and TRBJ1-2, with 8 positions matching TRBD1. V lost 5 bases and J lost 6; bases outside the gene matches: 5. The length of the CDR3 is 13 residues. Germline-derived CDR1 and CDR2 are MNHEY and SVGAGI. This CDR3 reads CASSPWDRHGYTF. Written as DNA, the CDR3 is TGTGCCAGCAGTCCATGGGACAGGCATGGCTACACCTTC.

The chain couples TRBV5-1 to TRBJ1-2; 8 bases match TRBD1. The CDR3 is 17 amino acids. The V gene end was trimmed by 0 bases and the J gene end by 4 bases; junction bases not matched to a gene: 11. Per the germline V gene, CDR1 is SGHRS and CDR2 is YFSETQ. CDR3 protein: CASSLAWMDRVTYGYTF. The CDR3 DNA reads TGCGCCAGCAGCTTGGCCTGGATGGACAGGGTTACCTATGGCTACACCTTC.

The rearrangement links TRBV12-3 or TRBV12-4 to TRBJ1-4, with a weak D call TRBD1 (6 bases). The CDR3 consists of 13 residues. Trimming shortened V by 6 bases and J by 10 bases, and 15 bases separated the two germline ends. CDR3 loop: CASSRGADAKLFF. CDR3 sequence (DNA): TGTGCCAGCAGCCGGGGGGCCGACGCAAAACTGTTTTTT.

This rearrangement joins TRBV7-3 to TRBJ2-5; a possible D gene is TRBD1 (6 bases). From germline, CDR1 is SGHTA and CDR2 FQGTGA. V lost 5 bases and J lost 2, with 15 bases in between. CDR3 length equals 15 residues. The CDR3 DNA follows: TGTGCCAGCAGCCCACAGAGTGACAGGCAAGAGACCCAGTACTTC. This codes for CASSPQSDRQETQYF.

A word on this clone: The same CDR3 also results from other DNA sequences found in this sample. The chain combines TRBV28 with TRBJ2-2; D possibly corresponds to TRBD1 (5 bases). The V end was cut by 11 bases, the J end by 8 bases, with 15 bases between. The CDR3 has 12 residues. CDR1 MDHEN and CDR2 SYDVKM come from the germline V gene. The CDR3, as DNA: TGTGCCTCTCGAGACAGAACTGGGGAGCTGTTTTTT. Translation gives CASRDRTGELFF.

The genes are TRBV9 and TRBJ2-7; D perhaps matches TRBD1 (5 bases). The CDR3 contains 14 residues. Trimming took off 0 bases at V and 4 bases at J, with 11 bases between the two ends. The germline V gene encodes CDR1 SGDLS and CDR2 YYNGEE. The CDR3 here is CASSVDSGHYEQYF. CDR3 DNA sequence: TGTGCCAGCAGCGTAGATTCAGGGCATTACGAGCAGTACTTC.

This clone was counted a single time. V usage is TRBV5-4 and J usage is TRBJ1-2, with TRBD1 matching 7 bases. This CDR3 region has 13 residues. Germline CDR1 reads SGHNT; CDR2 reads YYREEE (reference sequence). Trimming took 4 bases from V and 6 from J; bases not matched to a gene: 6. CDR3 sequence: CASSRTGVNGYTF. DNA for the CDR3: TGTGCCAGCAGCCGAACAGGGGTTAATGGCTACACCTTC.

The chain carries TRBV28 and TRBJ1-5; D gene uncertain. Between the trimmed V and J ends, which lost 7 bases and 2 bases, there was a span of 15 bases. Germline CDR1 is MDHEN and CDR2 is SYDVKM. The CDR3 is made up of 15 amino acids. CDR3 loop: CASTPRALGNQPQHF. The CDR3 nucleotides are TGTGCCAGCACCCCGAGGGCCCTAGGCAATCAGCCCCAGCATTTT.